The clone carrying this TCR beta chain was counted only a few times. Its antigen is unknown. The data derive from a study of post-analysis software for immune sequencing data. Study-wide points: Patients used five TRBV segments, including TRBV5-6, TRBV5-1 and TRBV20-1, more often than controls. There was significantly lower normalized Chao1 diversity in multiple sclerosis patients than in controls. Those samples that were prepared in the same batch co-clustered strongly by F measure.

In germline, CDR1 is SGHRS, CDR2 YFSETQ. The CDR3 totals 14 residues. Trimming at V came to 0 bases and at J to 6 bases, leaving 0 bases not matched to a gene. TCR beta cDNA libraries included unique molecular identifiers. Some 500,000 cDNA molecules were obtained per 1 to 10 million input T cells. TCRdb analysed the PCR reads with MiXCR anew, one entry per CDR3 protein. The sample records hundreds of thousands of distinct CDR3 sequences, 30% being singletons. Material: blood. The sequence was collected from a girl aged 5 to 17 with multiple sclerosis. The chain combines TRBV5-1 with TRBJ1-6, with 7 positions matching TRBD1. The CDR3 nucleotides are TGCGCCAGCAGCTTGGGGGACAGTAATTCACCCCTCCACTTT. It codes for CASSLGDSNSPLHF.